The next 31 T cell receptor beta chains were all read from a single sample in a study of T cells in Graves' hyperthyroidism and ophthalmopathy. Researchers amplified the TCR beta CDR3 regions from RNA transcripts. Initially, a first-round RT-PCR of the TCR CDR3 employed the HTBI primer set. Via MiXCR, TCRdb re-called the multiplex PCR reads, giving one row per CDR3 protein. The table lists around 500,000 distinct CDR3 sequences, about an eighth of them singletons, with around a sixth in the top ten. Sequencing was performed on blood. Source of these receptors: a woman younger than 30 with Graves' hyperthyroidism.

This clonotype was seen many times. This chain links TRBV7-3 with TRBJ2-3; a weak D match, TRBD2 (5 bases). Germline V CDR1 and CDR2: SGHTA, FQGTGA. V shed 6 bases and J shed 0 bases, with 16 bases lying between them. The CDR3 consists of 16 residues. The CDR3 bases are TGTGCCAGCAGAACATGGCAGCGGTCTAGCACAGATACGCAGTATTTT. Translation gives CASRTWQRSSTDTQYF.

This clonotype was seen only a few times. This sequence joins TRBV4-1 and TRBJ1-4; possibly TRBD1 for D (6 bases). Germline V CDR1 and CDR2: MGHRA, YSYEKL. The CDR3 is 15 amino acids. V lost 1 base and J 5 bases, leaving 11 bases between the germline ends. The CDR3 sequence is CASSQGTGTNEKLFF. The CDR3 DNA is TGCGCCAGCAGCCAAGGCACAGGGACGAATGAAAAACTGTTTTTT.

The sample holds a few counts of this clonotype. The CDR3 sequence is CASERGLNYGYTF. CDR3 coding DNA: TGTGCCAGCGAACGGGGACTTAACTATGGCTACACCTTC. The chain uses TRBV28 and TRBJ1-2; a weak D match, TRBD1 (5 bases). Looked up from germline, CDR1 is MDHEN and CDR2 is SYDVKM. CDR3 size: 13 residues. Trimming shortened V by 8 bases and J by 1 base, and 11 bases separated the two germline ends.

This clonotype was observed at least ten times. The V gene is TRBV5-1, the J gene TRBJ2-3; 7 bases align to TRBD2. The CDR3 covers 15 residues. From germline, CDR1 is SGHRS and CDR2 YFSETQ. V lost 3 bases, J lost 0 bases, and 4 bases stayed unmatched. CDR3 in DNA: TGCGCCAGCAGCTGGGGGGGTCCTAGCACAGATACGCAGTATTTT. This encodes CASSWGGPSTDTQYF.

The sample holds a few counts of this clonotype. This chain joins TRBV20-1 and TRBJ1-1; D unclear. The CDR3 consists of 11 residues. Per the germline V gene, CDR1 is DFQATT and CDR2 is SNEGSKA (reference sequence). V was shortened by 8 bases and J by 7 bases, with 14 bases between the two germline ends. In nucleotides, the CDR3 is TGCAGTATTTTTCGGGTGGGTGAAGCTTTCTTT. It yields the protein CSIFRVGEAFF.

The DNA of the CDR3 is TGTGCCAGCAGCTCCGACCCTCAAAACTACAATGAGCAGTTCTTC. Amino acids: CASSSDPQNYNEQFF. The gene calls are TRBV7-3 and TRBJ2-1; D uncertain. CDR1 SGHTA and CDR2 FQGTGA come from the germline V gene. The CDR3 covers 15 residues. Trimming shortened V by 4 bases and J by 3 bases, and 13 bases separated the two germline ends.

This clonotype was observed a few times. The CDR3 spells CASLPGARCEQYV. CDR3 nucleotide sequence: TGTGCCAGCCTCCCCGGGGCTAGATGCGAGCAGTACGTC. V gene TRBV9 combines with J gene TRBJ2-7; possibly TRBD1 or TRBD2 for D (5 bases each). Germline loops: CDR1 SGDLS, CDR2 YYNGEE. This CDR3 region has 13 residues. Trimming shortened V by 7 bases and J by 6 bases, and 17 bases separated the two germline ends.

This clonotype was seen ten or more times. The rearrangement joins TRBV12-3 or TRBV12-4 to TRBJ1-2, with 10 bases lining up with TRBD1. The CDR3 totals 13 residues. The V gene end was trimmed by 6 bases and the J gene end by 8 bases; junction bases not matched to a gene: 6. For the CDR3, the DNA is TGTGCCAGCAGCCCCGACAGGGGGCGAGGCTACACCTTC. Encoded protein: CASSPDRGRGYTF.

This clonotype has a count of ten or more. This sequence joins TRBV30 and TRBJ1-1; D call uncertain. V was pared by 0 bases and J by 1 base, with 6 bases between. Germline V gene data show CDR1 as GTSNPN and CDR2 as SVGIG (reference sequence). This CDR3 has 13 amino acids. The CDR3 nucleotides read TGTGCCTGGAGTGTACCTAGGAACACTGAAGCTTTCTTT. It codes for CAWSVPRNTEAFF.

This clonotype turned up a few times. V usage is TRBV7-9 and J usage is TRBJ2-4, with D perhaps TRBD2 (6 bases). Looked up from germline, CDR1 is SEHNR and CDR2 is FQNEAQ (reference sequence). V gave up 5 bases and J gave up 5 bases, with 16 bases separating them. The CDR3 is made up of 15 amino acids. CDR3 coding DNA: TGTGCCAGCAGCCCGCGGACTGCGGGGCAAAACATTCAGTACTTC. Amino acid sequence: CASSPRTAGQNIQYF.

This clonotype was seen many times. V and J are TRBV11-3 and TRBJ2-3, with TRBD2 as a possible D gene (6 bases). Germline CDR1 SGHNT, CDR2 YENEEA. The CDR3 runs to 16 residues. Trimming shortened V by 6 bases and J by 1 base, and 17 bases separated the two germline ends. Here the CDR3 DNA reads TGTGCCAGCAGTCCGTCCTGGGACTTCCGCACAGATACGCAGTATTTT. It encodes CASSPSWDFRTDTQYF.

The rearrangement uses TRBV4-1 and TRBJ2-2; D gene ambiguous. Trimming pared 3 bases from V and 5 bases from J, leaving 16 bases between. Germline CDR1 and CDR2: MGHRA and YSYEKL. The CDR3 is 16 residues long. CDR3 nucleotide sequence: TGCGCCAGCAGCCACCTCTCTGCCCCCAATACCGGGGAGCTGTTTTTT. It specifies CASSHLSAPNTGELFF.

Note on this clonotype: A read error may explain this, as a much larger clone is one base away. The CDR3 nucleotides read TGTTCCAGTAGTATCCAGGGGGGTCAGCCCCAGCATTTT. It encodes CSSSIQGGQPQHF. This chain links TRBV19 with TRBJ1-5; 7 bases line up with TRBD1. Looked up from germline, CDR1 is LNHDA and CDR2 is SQIVND (reference sequence). This CDR3 contains 13 residues.

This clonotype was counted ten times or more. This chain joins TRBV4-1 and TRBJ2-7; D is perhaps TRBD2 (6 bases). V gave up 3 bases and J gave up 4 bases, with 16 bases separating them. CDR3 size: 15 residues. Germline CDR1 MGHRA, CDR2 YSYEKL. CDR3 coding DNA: TGCGCCAGCAGCCATCGACTAGGTGGGGTTTACGAGCAGTACGTC. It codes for CASSHRLGGVYEQYV.

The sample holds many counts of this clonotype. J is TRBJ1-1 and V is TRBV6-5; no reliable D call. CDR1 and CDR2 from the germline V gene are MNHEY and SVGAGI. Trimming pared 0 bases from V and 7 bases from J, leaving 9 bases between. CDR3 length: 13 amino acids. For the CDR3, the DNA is TGTGCCAGCAGTTACTCAGCCGGCGTTGAAGCTTTCTTT. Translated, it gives CASSYSAGVEAFF.

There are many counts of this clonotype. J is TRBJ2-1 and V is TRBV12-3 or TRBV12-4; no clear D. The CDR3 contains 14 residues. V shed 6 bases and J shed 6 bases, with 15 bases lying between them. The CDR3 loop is CASRSQSLVNEQFF. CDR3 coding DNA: TGTGCCAGCAGGTCTCAATCCCTAGTCAATGAGCAGTTCTTC.

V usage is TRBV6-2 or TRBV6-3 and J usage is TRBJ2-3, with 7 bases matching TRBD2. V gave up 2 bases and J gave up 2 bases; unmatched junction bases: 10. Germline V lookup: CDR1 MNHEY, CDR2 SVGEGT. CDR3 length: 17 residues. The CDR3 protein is CASSYPPGGRHTDTQYF. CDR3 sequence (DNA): TGTGCCAGCAGTTACCCACCCGGGGGGAGGCACACAGATACGCAGTATTTT.

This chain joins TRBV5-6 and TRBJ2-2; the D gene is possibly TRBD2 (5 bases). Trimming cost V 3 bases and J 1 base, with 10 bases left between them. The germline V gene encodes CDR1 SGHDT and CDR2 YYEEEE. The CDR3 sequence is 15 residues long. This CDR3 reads CASSYLAGNTGELFF. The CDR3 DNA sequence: TGTGCCAGCAGCTACCTGGCGGGGAACACCGGGGAGCTGTTTTTT.

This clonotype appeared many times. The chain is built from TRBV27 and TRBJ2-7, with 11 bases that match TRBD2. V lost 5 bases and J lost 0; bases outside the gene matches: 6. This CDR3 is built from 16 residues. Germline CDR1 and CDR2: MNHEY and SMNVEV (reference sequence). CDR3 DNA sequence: TGTGCCAGCAGTCAGGGGACTAGCGGATTCTCCTACGAGCAGTACTTC. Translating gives CASSQGTSGFSYEQYF.

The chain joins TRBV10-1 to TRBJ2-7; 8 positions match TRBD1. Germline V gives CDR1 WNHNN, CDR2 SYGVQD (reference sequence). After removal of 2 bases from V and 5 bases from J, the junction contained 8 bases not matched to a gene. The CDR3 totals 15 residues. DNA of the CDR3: TGCGCCAGCAGTGAGGAAGGACAGGGATTAGACGAGCAGTACTTC. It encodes CASSEEGQGLDEQYF.

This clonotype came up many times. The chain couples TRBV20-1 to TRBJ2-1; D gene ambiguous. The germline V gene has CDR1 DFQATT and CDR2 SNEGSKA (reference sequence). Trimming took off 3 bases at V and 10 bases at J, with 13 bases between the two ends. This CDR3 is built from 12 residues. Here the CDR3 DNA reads TGCAGTGCTAGTTGGCCCTCCGGCGAGCAGTTCTTC. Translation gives CSASWPSGEQFF.

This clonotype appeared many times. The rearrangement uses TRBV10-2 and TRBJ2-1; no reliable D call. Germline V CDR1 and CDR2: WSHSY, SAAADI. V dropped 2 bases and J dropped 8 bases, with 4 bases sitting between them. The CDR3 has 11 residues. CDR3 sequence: CASSEGYEQFF. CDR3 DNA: TGCGCCAGCAGTGAGGGGTATGAGCAGTTCTTC.

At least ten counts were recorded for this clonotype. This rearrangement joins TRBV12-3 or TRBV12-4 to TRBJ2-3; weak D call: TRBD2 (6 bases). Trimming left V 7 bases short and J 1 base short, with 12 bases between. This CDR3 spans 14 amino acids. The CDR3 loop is CASTRRAGTDTQYF. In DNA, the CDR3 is TGTGCCAGCACCAGGAGGGCAGGCACAGATACGCAGTATTTT.

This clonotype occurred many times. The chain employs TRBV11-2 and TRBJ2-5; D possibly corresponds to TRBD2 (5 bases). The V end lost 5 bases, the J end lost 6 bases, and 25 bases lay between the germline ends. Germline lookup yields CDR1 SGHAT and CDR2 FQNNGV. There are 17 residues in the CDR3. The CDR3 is CASSPARTQSPGKTQYF. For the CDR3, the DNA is TGTGCCAGCAGCCCCGCCCGGACTCAGAGCCCTGGAAAGACCCAGTACTTC.

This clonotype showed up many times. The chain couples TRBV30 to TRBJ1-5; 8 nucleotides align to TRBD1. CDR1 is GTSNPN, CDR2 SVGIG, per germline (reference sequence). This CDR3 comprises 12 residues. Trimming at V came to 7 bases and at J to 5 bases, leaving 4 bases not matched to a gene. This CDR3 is CALGQGDQPQHF. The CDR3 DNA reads TGTGCCTTAGGACAGGGCGATCAGCCCCAGCATTTT.

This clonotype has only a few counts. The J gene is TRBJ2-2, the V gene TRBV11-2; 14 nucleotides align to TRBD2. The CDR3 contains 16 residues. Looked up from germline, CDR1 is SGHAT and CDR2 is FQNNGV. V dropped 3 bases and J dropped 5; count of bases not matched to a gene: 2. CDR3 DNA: TGTGCCAGCAGCTTCCGGACTAGCGGGGGGACCGGGGAGCTGTTTTTT. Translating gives CASSFRTSGGTGELFF.

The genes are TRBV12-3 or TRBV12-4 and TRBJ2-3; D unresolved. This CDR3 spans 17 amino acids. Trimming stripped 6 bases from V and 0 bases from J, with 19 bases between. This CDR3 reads CASSSPDGNPSTDTQYF. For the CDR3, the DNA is TGTGCCAGCAGCTCTCCGGACGGAAACCCTAGCACAGATACGCAGTATTTT.

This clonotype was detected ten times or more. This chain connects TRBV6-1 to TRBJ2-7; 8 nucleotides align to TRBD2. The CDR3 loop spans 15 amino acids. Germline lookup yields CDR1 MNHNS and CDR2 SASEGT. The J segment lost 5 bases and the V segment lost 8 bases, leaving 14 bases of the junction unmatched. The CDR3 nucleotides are TGTGCCAGCGAAAGCGGGAGCACCGGTTGGGACGAGCAGTACGTC. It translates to CASESGSTGWDEQYV.

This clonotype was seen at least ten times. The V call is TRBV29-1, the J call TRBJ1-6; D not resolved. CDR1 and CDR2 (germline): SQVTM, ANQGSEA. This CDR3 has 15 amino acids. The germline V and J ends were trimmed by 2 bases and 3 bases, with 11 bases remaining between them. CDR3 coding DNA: TGCAGCGTTGAATCGTGGCAGTTCTATAATTCACCCCTCCACTTT. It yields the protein CSVESWQFYNSPLHF.

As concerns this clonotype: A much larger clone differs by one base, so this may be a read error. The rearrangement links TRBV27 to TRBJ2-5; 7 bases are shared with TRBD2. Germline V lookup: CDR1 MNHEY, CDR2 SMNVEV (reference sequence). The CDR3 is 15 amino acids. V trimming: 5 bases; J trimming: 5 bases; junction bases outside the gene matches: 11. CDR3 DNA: TGTGCCAGCAGTCAACTAGCGATAGGGCGGGAGACCCAGTACTTC. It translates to CASSQLAIGRETQYF.

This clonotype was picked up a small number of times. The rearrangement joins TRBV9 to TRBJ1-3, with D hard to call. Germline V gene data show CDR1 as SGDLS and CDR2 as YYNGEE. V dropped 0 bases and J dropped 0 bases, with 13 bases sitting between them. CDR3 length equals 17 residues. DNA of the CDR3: TGTGCCAGCAGCGTAGGGTCCATCGGCATCTCTGGAAACACCATATATTTT. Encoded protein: CASSVGSIGISGNTIYF.